Presented here are 22 T cell receptor beta chains from one specimen sequenced in a study of blood T cell repertoires in COVID-19. Repertoires were generated with immunoSEQ multiplex PCR, while TCRdb's copy carries only in-frame clones and drops some. The sample contains tens of thousands of clones, more than 60% of which appear only once. The sample was peripheral blood. The source is a man between 65 and 85 years old with acute or convalescent COVID-19.

This clone came up once. The chain uses TRBV27 and TRBJ2-3; a possible D gene is TRBD1 (5 bases). The ends were cut back, 8 bases at V and 0 bases at J, with 9 bases in the middle. The CDR3 has 13 residues. Germline CDR1 is MNHEY and CDR2 is SMNVEV (reference sequence). CDR3 in amino acids: CASGALSTDTQYF. DNA for the CDR3: TGTGCCAGCGGGGCCCTTAGCACAGATACGCAGTATTTT.

The chain couples TRBV29-1 to TRBJ1-2; D gene unclear. In germline, CDR1 is SQVTM, CDR2 ANQGSEA. Trimming shortened V by 1 base and J by 8 bases, and 14 bases separated the two germline ends. This CDR3 contains 13 residues. The CDR3 loop is CSVEGASLSGYTF. CDR3 DNA: TGCAGCGTTGAAGGGGCCAGCCTTTCGGGCTACACCTTC.

The rearrangement links TRBV25-1 to TRBJ2-5; weak D call: TRBD1 (6 bases). Germline loops: CDR1 MGHDK, CDR2 SYGVNS. Trimming pared 1 base from V and 2 bases from J, leaving 11 bases between. The CDR3 is 15 residues long. DNA of the CDR3: TGTGCCAGCAGTGAATGGGGGACAAGTCAAGAGACCCAGTACTTC. Translation: CASSEWGTSQETQYF.

The chain joins TRBV5-1 to TRBJ2-5; TRBD1 is a possible D gene (5 bases). Trimming pared 5 bases from V and 2 bases from J, leaving 19 bases between. Germline loops: CDR1 SGHRS, CDR2 YFSETQ. The CDR3 is made up of 16 amino acids. The CDR3 sequence is CASRSGSTQVQETQYF. DNA for the CDR3: TGCGCCAGCAGGTCCGGATCCACACAGGTACAAGAGACCCAGTACTTC.

The rearrangement uses TRBV19 and TRBJ1-2; 8 bases fit TRBD1. Trimming at V came to 8 bases and at J to 3 bases, leaving 8 bases not matched to a gene. The CDR3 totals 14 residues. CDR1 and CDR2 (germline): LNHDA, SQIVND (reference sequence). This chain's CDR3 is CASADREVDYGYTF. The CDR3 DNA is TGTGCCAGTGCGGACAGGGAGGTTGACTATGGCTACACCTTC.

This clone was counted between two and nine times. The V gene is TRBV27, the J gene TRBJ1-2; 8 nucleotides agree with TRBD1. With 6 bases clipped from V and 4 bases from J, the junction kept 1 base outside the gene matches. Germline values: CDR1 MNHEY, CDR2 SMNVEV (reference sequence). The CDR3 spans 12 residues. The CDR3 bases are TGTGCCAGCAGGACAGGGGCCTATGGCTACACCTTC. Residues: CASRTGAYGYTF.

The CDR3 protein is CASSVGSLVQETQYF. For the CDR3, the DNA is TGTGCCAGCAGCGTAGGGTCACTAGTTCAAGAGACCCAGTACTTC. The genes are TRBV9 and TRBJ2-5; D is perhaps TRBD2 (5 bases). This CDR3 has 15 amino acids. V lost 0 bases and J lost 2, with 11 bases in between. From germline, CDR1 is SGDLS and CDR2 YYNGEE.

The rearrangement links TRBV21-1 to TRBJ2-5; the table's D call, TRBD2, was not checked against the DNA. TRBV21-1 represents a pseudogene. This CDR3 is built from 16 residues. The CDR3 nucleotides read TGTGCCAGCCGAAGCTTAAGGTGGCTAGCGGCAGAGACCCAGTACTTC. Its translation: CASRSLRWLAAETQYF.

The V call is TRBV7-9, the J call TRBJ2-7; D is perhaps TRBD2 (5 bases). The V and J ends lost 5 bases and 3 bases respectively, with 14 bases between them. Looked up from germline, CDR1 is SEHNR and CDR2 is FQNEAQ (reference sequence). CDR3 length equals 14 residues. CDR3 in amino acids: CASSTIGRDYEQYV. CDR3 bases: TGTGCCAGCAGCACAATAGGACGGGACTACGAGCAGTACGTC.

The rearrangement joins TRBV7-2 to TRBJ1-2, with no clear D. Trimming removed 4 bases at V and 2 bases at J, with 8 bases between. In germline, CDR1 is SGHTA, CDR2 FQGNSA. The CDR3 sequence is 13 residues long. In nucleotides, the CDR3 is TGTGCCAGCAGCTCCGCAGTCAACTATGGCTACACCTTC. As protein: CASSSAVNYGYTF.

The chain has TRBV5-6 and TRBJ2-7; 9 bases line up with TRBD1. CDR1 is SGHDT and CDR2 is YYEEEE in the germline V gene. V dropped 1 base and J dropped 6; count of bases not matched to a gene: 8. This CDR3 contains 15 residues. The CDR3 loop reads CASSLYGTGHSEQYF. In DNA form, the CDR3 reads TGTGCCAGCAGCTTGTATGGGACAGGGCACTCCGAGCAGTACTTC.

This clone was found once. The chain is built from TRBV5-4 and TRBJ2-5; 10 bases line up with TRBD1. CDR1 and CDR2 from the germline V gene are SGHNT and YYREEE (reference sequence). The CDR3 runs to 16 residues. V shed 4 bases, J shed 5 bases, and the junction held 11 bases outside the gene matches. Here the CDR3 reads CASSILTGGAWETQYF. CDR3 DNA sequence: TGTGCCAGCAGCATATTGACAGGGGGCGCGTGGGAGACCCAGTACTTC.

CDR3 in amino acids: CASSEGTGETQYF. The CDR3 DNA reads as TGTGCCAGCAGTGAAGGGACAGGAGAGACCCAGTACTTC. The genes are TRBV2 and TRBJ2-5; 7 bases fit TRBD1. The CDR3 consists of 13 residues. V dropped 1 base and J dropped 4; count of bases not matched to a gene: 0. Germline CDR1 is SNHLY and CDR2 is FYNNEI.

The chain has TRBV19 and TRBJ2-1; TRBD2 might be the D (5 bases). V lost 6 bases to trimming and J lost 1 base, with 19 bases between them. Germline lookup yields CDR1 LNHDA and CDR2 SQIVND (reference sequence). This CDR3 is built from 17 residues. The CDR3 DNA reads TGTGCCAGTAGGGTCAGCTTCATTCCGGGGTCCTACAATGAGCAGTTCTTC. Residues: CASRVSFIPGSYNEQFF.

This clone was observed a handful of times. This chain connects TRBV21-1 to TRBJ2-7; the listed D gene, TRBD1, was not tested against the DNA. TRBV21-1 is a listed pseudogene. CDR3 length: 18 amino acids. The CDR3 coding sequence is TGTGCCAGCAGCAAAGAAGAACACAGGGGGCCGTCTTCCTACGAGCAGTACTTC. This encodes CASSKEEHRGPSSYEQYF.

The chain recombines TRBV5-4 with TRBJ1-4, with a possible D match to TRBD1 (6 bases). CDR1 SGHNT and CDR2 YYREEE come from the germline V gene (reference sequence). The V end lost 2 bases, the J end lost 8 bases, and 10 bases lay between the germline ends. This CDR3 contains 13 residues. CDR3 amino acids: CASSFRGGEKLFF. The CDR3 DNA reads as TGTGCCAGCAGCTTCAGGGGCGGGGAAAAACTGTTTTTT.

This sequence joins TRBV28 and TRBJ2-7; D may be TRBD1 (6 bases). The CDR3 is made up of 16 amino acids. Deletions cut 5 bases from V and 1 base from J, with 18 bases between. CDR1 is MDHEN, CDR2 SYDVKM, per germline. CDR3 nucleotides: TGTGCCAGCAGTCCCTCCGGGACATACTTTTCCTACGAGCAGTACTTC. This codes for CASSPSGTYFSYEQYF.

The rearrangement uses TRBV2 and TRBJ1-1, with TRBD1 matching over 9 bases. This CDR3 comprises 17 residues. Germline CDR1 reads SNHLY; CDR2 reads FYNNEI. The ends lost 1 base at V and 4 bases at J; junction bases unmatched: 10. DNA for the CDR3: TGTGCCAGCAGTGAAGACTACCGACAGGGGGGAGTCACTGAAGCTTTCTTT. The encoded protein is CASSEDYRQGGVTEAFF. The full variable domain, its missing parts supplied by reference TRBV2 and TRBJ1-1, is EPEVTQTPSHQVTQMGQEVILRCVPISNHLYFYWYRQILGQKVEFLVSFYNNEISEKSEIFDDQFSVERPDGSNFTLKIRSTKLEDSAMYFCASSEDYRQGGVTEAFFGQGTRLTVV.

This rearrangement joins TRBV11-2 to TRBJ1-3; D not certain. Trimming removed 1 base at V and 0 bases at J, with 10 bases between. Germline CDR1 is SGHAT and CDR2 is FQNNGV. This CDR3 is built from 16 residues. The CDR3 protein is CASSLGIQTSGNTIYF. For the CDR3, the DNA is TGTGCCAGCAGCTTAGGTATACAGACCTCTGGAAACACCATATATTTT. The full variable domain, in which reference TRBV11-2 and TRBJ1-3 provide the parts outside the CDR3, is EAGVAQSPRYKIIEKRQSVAFWCNPISGHATLYWYQQILGQGPKLLIQFQNNGVVDDSQLPKDRFSAERLKGVDSTLKIQPAKLEDSAVYLCASSLGIQTSGNTIYFGEGSWLTVV.

The chain joins TRBV5-4 to TRBJ1-2; maybe TRBD1 (5 bases). Germline V CDR1 and CDR2: SGHNT, YYREEE (reference sequence). The CDR3 contains 13 residues. V was pared by 0 bases and J by 8 bases, with 11 bases between. The CDR3: CASSLVGVDGYTF. Here the CDR3 DNA reads TGTGCCAGCAGCTTGGTAGGGGTGGACGGCTACACCTTC.

In its sample, this clone was seen a few times. J is TRBJ2-5 and V is TRBV6-5, with 11 bases lining up with TRBD2. CDR3 length: 15 amino acids. CDR1 and CDR2 from the germline V gene are MNHEY and SVGAGI. After removal of 4 bases from V and 5 bases from J, the junction contained 6 bases not matched to a gene. The CDR3, as DNA: TGTGCCAGCAGTTTACTAGCGGGGGTCAGGGAGACCCAGTACTTC. It specifies CASSLLAGVRETQYF.

The chain has TRBV19 and TRBJ1-1, with unresolved D. Looked up from germline, CDR1 is LNHDA and CDR2 is SQIVND (reference sequence). Trimming shortened V by 2 bases and J by 8 bases, and 9 bases separated the two germline ends. This CDR3 spans 12 amino acids. DNA for the CDR3: TGTGCCAGTAGTATACCCTTGCGGGAAGCTTTCTTT. Protein product: CASSIPLREAFF.